This TCR beta chain was sequenced during a study of CD8 T cells in Susac syndrome. Random hexamers were used to reverse transcribe an amount of roughly 0.5 to 1 ug RNA. A single record per CDR3 protein comes from TCRdb applying MiXCR to the immunoSEQ multiplex PCR reads. Altogether about 210,000 distinct CDR3 sequences are present, 95% being singletons, with the ten largest covering 0.075% to 0.095%. Sequencing targeted TCR beta in blood CD8+ and CD4+ T cells. This TCR derives from a human donor with multiple sclerosis. Sequenced: CD4+ T cells from PBMCs.

DNA of the CDR3: TGTGCCTGGAGTGCTCAACCAAAGACCCAGTACTTC. Residues: CAWSAQPKTQYF. The J gene is TRBJ2-5, the V gene TRBV30; D remains unclear. Germline CDR1 and CDR2: GTSNPN and SVGIG (reference sequence). The CDR3 is 12 amino acids. Trimming cost V 1 base and J 6 bases, with 9 bases left between them. The entire variable domain, with the rest obtained from reference TRBV30 and TRBJ2-5, is as follows: SQTIHQWPATLVQPVGSPLSLECTVEGTSNPNLYWYRQAAGRGLQLLFYSVGIGQISSEVPQNLSASRPQDRQFILSSKKLLLSDSGFYLCAWSAQPKTQYFGPGTRLLVL.